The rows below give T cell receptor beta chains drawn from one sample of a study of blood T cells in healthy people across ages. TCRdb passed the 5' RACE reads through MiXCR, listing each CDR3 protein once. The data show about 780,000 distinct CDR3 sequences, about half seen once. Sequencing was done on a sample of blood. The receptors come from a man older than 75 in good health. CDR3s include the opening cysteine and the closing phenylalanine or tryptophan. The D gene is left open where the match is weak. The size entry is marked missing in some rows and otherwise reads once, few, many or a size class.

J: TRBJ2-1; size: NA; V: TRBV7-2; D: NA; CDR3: CASSYLYNEQFF; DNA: TGTGCCAGCAGCTACTTGTACAATGAGCAGTTCTTC
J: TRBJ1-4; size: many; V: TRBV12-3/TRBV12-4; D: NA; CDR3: CATSPSGRQNEKLFF; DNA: TGTGCCACCTCACCTAGCGGCAGGCAGAATGAAAAACTGTTTTTT
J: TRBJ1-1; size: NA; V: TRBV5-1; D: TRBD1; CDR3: CASSSTTGGNTEAFF; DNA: TGCGCCAGCAGCTCCACAACAGGGGGGAACACTGAAGCTTTCTTT
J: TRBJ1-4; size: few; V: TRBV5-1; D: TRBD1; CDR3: CASSAGQRVEKLFF; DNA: TGCGCCAGCAGCGCGGGACAGCGGGTTGAAAAACTGTTTTTT
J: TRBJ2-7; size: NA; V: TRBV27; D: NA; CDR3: CASSSPDRPNSYEQYF; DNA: TGTGCCAGCAGTTCCCCCGACAGGCCCAACTCCTACGAGCAGTACTTC
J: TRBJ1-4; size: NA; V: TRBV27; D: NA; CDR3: CANSGGQTNEKLFF; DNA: TGTGCCAACAGTGGGGGTCAAACTAATGAAAAACTGTTTTTT
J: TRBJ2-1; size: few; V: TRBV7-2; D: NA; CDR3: CASSYIVREQFF; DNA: TGTGCCAGCAGCTATATAGTTAGAGAGCAGTTCTTC
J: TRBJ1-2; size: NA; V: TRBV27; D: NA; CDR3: CASSPQGIPLGGYTF; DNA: TGTGCCAGCAGTCCCCAGGGAATTCCCTTGGGCGGCTACACCTTC
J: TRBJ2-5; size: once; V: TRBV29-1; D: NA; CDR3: CSVEWAGDGEGLQTQYF; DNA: TGCAGCGTTGAATGGGCAGGGGATGGCGAAGGATTGCAGACCCAGTACTTC
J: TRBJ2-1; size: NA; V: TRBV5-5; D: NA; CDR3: CASSFLDALSYNEQFF; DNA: TGTGCCAGCAGCTTCCTGGACGCACTCTCCTACAATGAGCAGTTCTTC
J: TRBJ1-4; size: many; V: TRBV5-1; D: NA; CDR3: CASSSRGAGTLVEKLFF; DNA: TGCGCCAGCAGCTCCCGAGGCGCCGGGACATTAGTAGAAAAACTGTTTTTT
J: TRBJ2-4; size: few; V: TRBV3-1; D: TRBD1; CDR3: CASTTQGADKNIQYF; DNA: TGTGCCAGCACCACCCAGGGGGCGGACAAAAACATTCAGTACTTC
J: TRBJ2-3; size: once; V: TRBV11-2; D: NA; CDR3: CASSIGTAVTDTQYF; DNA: TGTGCCAGCAGTATAGGGACCGCAGTAACAGATACGCAGTATTTT
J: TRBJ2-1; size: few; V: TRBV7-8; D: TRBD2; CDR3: CASSLNWGTSGRGEQFF; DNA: TGTGCCAGCAGCTTAAATTGGGGGACTAGCGGGAGAGGTGAGCAGTTCTTC
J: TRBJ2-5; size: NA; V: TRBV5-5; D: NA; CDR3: CASSWGRVFQETQYF; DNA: TGTGCCAGCAGCTGGGGCAGGGTGTTCCAAGAGACCCAGTACTTC
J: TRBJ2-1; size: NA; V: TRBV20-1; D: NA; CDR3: CSARVSDPYNEQFF; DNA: TGCAGTGCTAGGGTCTCAGACCCCTACAATGAGCAGTTCTTC
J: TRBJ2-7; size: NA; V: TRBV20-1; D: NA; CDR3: CSARGFLPRDTYEQYF; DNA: TGCAGTGCTAGAGGATTTTTGCCCCGGGACACCTACGAGCAGTACTTC
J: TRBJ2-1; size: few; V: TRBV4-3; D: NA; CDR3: CASSQVWRELYNEQFF; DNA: TGCGCCAGCAGCCAAGTGTGGCGGGAACTGTACAATGAGCAGTTCTTC
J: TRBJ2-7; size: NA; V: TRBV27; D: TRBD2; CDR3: CASSPGLAGGPSYEQYF; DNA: TGTGCCAGCAGTCCCGGACTAGCGGGAGGGCCGTCCTACGAGCAGTACTTC
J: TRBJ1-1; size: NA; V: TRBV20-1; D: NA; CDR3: CSARMGTRAAEAFF; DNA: TGCAGTGCTAGAATGGGGACAAGGGCCGCTGAAGCTTTCTTT
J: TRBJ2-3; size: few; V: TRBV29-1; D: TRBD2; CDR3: CSIFLAGGEADTQYF; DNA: TGCAGCATCTTCCTAGCGGGAGGTGAAGCAGATACGCAGTATTTT
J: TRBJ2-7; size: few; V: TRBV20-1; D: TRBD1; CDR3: CSASRDSSYEQYF; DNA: TGCAGTGCCTCCCGGGACAGCTCCTACGAGCAGTACTTC
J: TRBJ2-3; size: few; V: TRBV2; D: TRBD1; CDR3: CASRDRGDTQYF; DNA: TGTGCCAGCAGAGACAGGGGAGATACGCAGTATTTT
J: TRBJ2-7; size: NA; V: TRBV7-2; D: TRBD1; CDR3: CASSLASGTGFYEQYF; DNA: TGTGCCAGCAGCTTAGCGAGCGGGACAGGGTTCTACGAGCAGTACTTC
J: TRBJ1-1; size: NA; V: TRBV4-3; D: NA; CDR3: CASSQDLARANTEAFF; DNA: TGCGCCAGCAGCCAAGACCTGGCGCGGGCGAACACTGAAGCTTTCTTT
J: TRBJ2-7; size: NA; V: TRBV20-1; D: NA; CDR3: CSARDGTGADYEQYF; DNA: TGCAGTGCTAGAGATGGGACTGGGGCTGACTACGAGCAGTACTTC
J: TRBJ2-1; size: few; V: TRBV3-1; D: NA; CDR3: CASSQEELRGLSYNEQFF; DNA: TGTGCCAGCAGCCAAGAAGAGCTTCGCGGGTTGTCCTACAATGAGCAGTTCTTC
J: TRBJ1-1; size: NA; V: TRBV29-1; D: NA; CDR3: CSGAGNMNTEAFF; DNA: TGCAGCGGGGCGGGGAATATGAACACTGAAGCTTTCTTT
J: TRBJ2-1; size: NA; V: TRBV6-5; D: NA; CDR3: CASSYYGTNEQFF; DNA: TGTGCCAGCAGTTACTACGGTACCAATGAGCAGTTCTTC
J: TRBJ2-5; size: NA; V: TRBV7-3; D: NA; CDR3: CASSLSYSGNEQYF; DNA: TGTGCCAGCAGCTTAAGTTATTCAGGGAATGAGCAGTACTTC
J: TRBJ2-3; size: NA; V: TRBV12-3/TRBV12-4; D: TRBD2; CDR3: CASSSTTSGSKGGTQYF; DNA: TGTGCCAGCAGTTCTACGACTAGCGGGAGTAAGGGCGGTACGCAGTATTTT
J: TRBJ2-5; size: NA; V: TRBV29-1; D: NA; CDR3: CSVELSPGQETQYF; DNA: TGCAGCGTTGAACTGTCCCCAGGGCAAGAGACCCAGTACTTC
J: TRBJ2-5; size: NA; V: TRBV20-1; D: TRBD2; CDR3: CSASPGLGSQETQYF; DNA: TGCAGTGCTAGCCCGGGACTAGGTTCTCAAGAGACCCAGTACTTC
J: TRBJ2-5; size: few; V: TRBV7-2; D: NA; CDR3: CASSTYTSLEEQYF; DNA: TGTGCCAGCAGCACATATACTAGTCTGGAGGAGCAGTACTTC
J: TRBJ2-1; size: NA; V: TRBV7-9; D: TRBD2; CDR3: CASNTGAGEGREEQFF; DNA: TGTGCCAGCAACACCGGAGCGGGGGAGGGTCGGGAAGAGCAGTTCTTC